This T cell receptor beta chain was sequenced for a study of blood T cell repertoires in COVID-19. As for the study in general: T cells, B-cell-depleted T cells, or PBMCs supplied cDNA or gDNA.

Enrolled through a virtual design, the participants were between roughly 18 and 90 years of age and came from some 25 US areas. Cohort 3 recovery required two negative PCRs, clearance, or symptom resolution. In the original processing: The authors estimated nucleated cell counts from reference gene primer amplification. TCRdb's table, derived via immunoSEQ multiplex PCR, lists solely in-frame clones and lacks some. That table furnishes V, J and clone size, whereas the DNA furnished D and trimming. This sample has roughly 520,000 clones, with approximately 90% found just once. The germline CDR1 and CDR2 sequences are LGHDT and YNNKEL (reference sequence). The CDR3 consists of 13 residues. The ends were cut back, 4 bases at V and 4 bases at J, with 10 bases in the middle.

The chain is built from TRBV3-1 (or the pseudogene TRBV3-2) and TRBJ1-1, with D possibly matching TRBD1 (6 bases). The specimen was PBMCs or T cells enriched from blood (not recorded which). The receptor comes from a woman aged 40 to 49 who had recovered from COVID-19. CDR3 loop: CASSPQTGTEAFF. The CDR3, as DNA: TGTGCCAGCAGCCCCCAGACAGGCACTGAAGCTTTCTTT.